These T cell receptor beta chains were read from a single sample in a study of T cell responses to AZD1222 COVID-19 vaccine. The table came from immunoSEQ multiplex PCR; TCRdb's copy has only in-frame clones and leaves some out. The sample includes about 120,000 clones, about 91% of them seen just once. The sequencing used peripheral blood, collected on day 0 of AZD1222 vaccination. The receptors derive from an adult in good health. Each CDR3 is given with its conserved first and last residue. A D gene is named only where the DNA matches it firmly. Some rows have no size entry. The others give once, few or many, or a class for an expanded clone.

D gene: .; J gene: TRBJ2-7; V gene: TRBV2; clone size: .; CDR3 protein: CASYRRNYEQYF; CDR3 DNA: TGTGCCAGCTATCGCAGGAACTACGAGCAGTACTTC
D gene: TRBD2; J gene: TRBJ2-1; V gene: TRBV4-1; clone size: .; CDR3 protein: CASSQDLQVGREQFF; CDR3 DNA: TGCGCCAGCAGCCAAGATCTACAGGTCGGGAGGGAGCAGTTCTTC
D gene: TRBD1; J gene: TRBJ1-2; V gene: TRBV4-1; clone size: .; CDR3 protein: CASSQDVSGTGAYGYTF; CDR3 DNA: TGCGCCAGCAGCCAAGATGTTTCGGGGACAGGGGCTTATGGCTACACCTTC
D gene: .; J gene: TRBJ1-1; V gene: TRBV25-1; clone size: .; CDR3 protein: CASSPSVVPEAFF; CDR3 DNA: TGTGCCAGCAGTCCCAGCGTCGTCCCTGAAGCTTTCTTT
D gene: .; J gene: TRBJ2-7; V gene: TRBV4-1; clone size: .; CDR3 protein: CASSPGVKGAYEQYF; CDR3 DNA: TGCGCCAGCAGCCCCGGCGTGAAGGGGGCCTACGAGCAGTACTTC
D gene: TRBD1; J gene: TRBJ1-1; V gene: TRBV19; clone size: .; CDR3 protein: CASRQQGVTEAFF; CDR3 DNA: TGTGCCAGTAGGCAACAGGGGGTTACTGAAGCTTTCTTT
D gene: .; J gene: TRBJ1-2; V gene: TRBV2; clone size: .; CDR3 protein: CASSERGPNYGYTF; CDR3 DNA: TGTGCCAGCAGTGAGAGGGGCCCGAACTATGGCTACACCTTC
D gene: TRBD1; J gene: TRBJ1-1; V gene: TRBV5-1; clone size: .; CDR3 protein: CASSFGTVSTAFF; CDR3 DNA: TGCGCCAGCAGCTTCGGGACAGTTTCAACCGCTTTCTTT
D gene: .; J gene: TRBJ2-1; V gene: TRBV27; clone size: .; CDR3 protein: CASSLLRDTPNEQFF; CDR3 DNA: TGTGCCAGCAGTTTACTCCGGGACACCCCCAATGAGCAGTTCTTC
D gene: .; J gene: TRBJ2-7; V gene: TRBV12-3/TRBV12-4; clone size: .; CDR3 protein: CASSFVSPYEQYF; CDR3 DNA: TGTGCCAGCAGTTTTGTCTCGCCCTACGAGCAGTACTTC
D gene: .; J gene: TRBJ1-3; V gene: TRBV27; clone size: .; CDR3 protein: CASSLNGVSGNTIYF; CDR3 DNA: TGTGCCAGCAGTTTGAACGGGGTCTCTGGAAACACCATATATTTT
D gene: TRBD1; J gene: TRBJ1-5; V gene: TRBV27; clone size: .; CDR3 protein: CASSWTGEDQPQHF; CDR3 DNA: TGTGCCAGCAGTTGGACAGGGGAGGATCAGCCCCAGCATTTT
D gene: TRBD1; J gene: TRBJ1-2; V gene: TRBV7-2; clone size: .; CDR3 protein: CASSLLGQGARGYTF; CDR3 DNA: TGTGCCAGCAGCTTACTGGGACAGGGGGCGCGAGGCTACACCTTC
D gene: .; J gene: TRBJ2-3; V gene: TRBV6-5; clone size: once; CDR3 protein: CASRKRGRTDTQYF; CDR3 DNA: TGTGCCAGCAGAAAACGGGGGCGCACAGATACGCAGTATTTT
D gene: .; J gene: TRBJ1-5; V gene: TRBV6-2/TRBV6-3; clone size: .; CDR3 protein: CASSRDSNRNQPQHF; CDR3 DNA: TGTGCCAGCAGCCGGGACTCCAACCGAAATCAGCCCCAGCATTTT
D gene: TRBD1; J gene: TRBJ2-5; V gene: TRBV5-1; clone size: .; CDR3 protein: CASKMNMAGGETQYF; CDR3 DNA: TGCGCCAGCAAAATGAATATGGCAGGGGGAGAGACCCAGTACTTC
D gene: TRBD1; J gene: TRBJ1-1; V gene: TRBV30; clone size: .; CDR3 protein: CAWSATGGAFGNTEAFF; CDR3 DNA: TGTGCCTGGAGTGCGACAGGGGGCGCGTTCGGGAACACTGAAGCTTTCTTT
D gene: .; J gene: TRBJ1-5; V gene: TRBV6-2/TRBV6-3; clone size: .; CDR3 protein: CASSDRDPYQPQHF; CDR3 DNA: TGTGCCAGCAGTGACCGGGACCCATATCAGCCCCAGCATTTT
D gene: .; J gene: TRBJ2-7; V gene: TRBV30; clone size: .; CDR3 protein: CAWSEGVQHYEQYF; CDR3 DNA: TGTGCCTGGAGTGAGGGCGTCCAGCACTACGAGCAGTACTTC
D gene: .; J gene: TRBJ1-1; V gene: TRBV12-3/TRBV12-4; clone size: .; CDR3 protein: CASSFLTHTEAFF; CDR3 DNA: TGTGCCAGCAGTTTTCTGACCCACACTGAAGCTTTCTTT
D gene: .; J gene: TRBJ2-1; V gene: TRBV5-1; clone size: once; CDR3 protein: CASSLQVYNEQFF; CDR3 DNA: TGCGCCAGCAGCTTACAGGTCTACAATGAGCAGTTCTTC
D gene: .; J gene: TRBJ2-5; V gene: TRBV5-1; clone size: .; CDR3 protein: CASSLEVRETQYF; CDR3 DNA: TGCGCCAGCAGCTTGGAAGTCAGGGAGACCCAGTACTTC
D gene: .; J gene: TRBJ2-7; V gene: TRBV7-2; clone size: .; CDR3 protein: CASSLSFGAYEQYF; CDR3 DNA: TGTGCCAGCAGCCTTAGTTTTGGTGCCTACGAGCAGTACTTC
D gene: TRBD1; J gene: TRBJ2-7; V gene: TRBV27; clone size: .; CDR3 protein: CASSSPWTGFYEQYF; CDR3 DNA: TGTGCCAGCAGTTCCCCGTGGACAGGGTTCTACGAGCAGTACTTC
D gene: .; J gene: TRBJ2-2; V gene: TRBV14; clone size: .; CDR3 protein: CASSQWRGGNTGELFF; CDR3 DNA: TGTGCCAGCAGCCAATGGCGTGGCGGGAACACCGGGGAGCTGTTTTTT
D gene: .; J gene: TRBJ2-5; V gene: TRBV12-3/TRBV12-4; clone size: .; CDR3 protein: CASSLTRQETQYF; CDR3 DNA: TGTGCCAGCAGTTTAACCCGACAAGAGACCCAGTACTTC
D gene: TRBD1; J gene: TRBJ2-5; V gene: TRBV20-1; clone size: few; CDR3 protein: CSAYRGETQYF; CDR3 DNA: TGCAGTGCTTACAGGGGAGAGACCCAGTACTTC
D gene: TRBD2; J gene: TRBJ2-7; V gene: TRBV2; clone size: .; CDR3 protein: CASSIAGATYEQYF; CDR3 DNA: TGTGCCAGCAGCATAGCGGGAGCCACCTACGAGCAGTACTTC
D gene: TRBD1; J gene: TRBJ2-1; V gene: TRBV9; clone size: .; CDR3 protein: CASSVAGQGAYNEQFF; CDR3 DNA: TGTGCCAGCAGCGTAGCTGGACAGGGAGCCTACAATGAGCAGTTCTTC
D gene: .; J gene: TRBJ1-1; V gene: TRBV3-1/TRBV3-2; clone size: .; CDR3 protein: CASSRMLGASNTEAFF; CDR3 DNA: TGTGCCAGCAGCCGCATGCTGGGCGCATCCAACACTGAAGCTTTCTTT
D gene: .; J gene: TRBJ1-6; V gene: TRBV19; clone size: .; CDR3 protein: CASSMASIHNSPLHF; CDR3 DNA: TGTGCCAGTAGTATGGCTTCGATACATAATTCACCCCTCCACTTT
D gene: .; J gene: TRBJ2-7; V gene: TRBV12-5; clone size: .; CDR3 protein: CASGFSAGGGSYEQYF; CDR3 DNA: TGTGCTAGTGGTTTTTCAGCGGGTGGGGGGTCCTACGAGCAGTACTTC
D gene: TRBD2; J gene: TRBJ2-3; V gene: TRBV27; clone size: .; CDR3 protein: CASSLITSGGDTQYF; CDR3 DNA: TGTGCCAGCAGTTTAATTACCAGCGGGGGAGATACGCAGTATTTT
D gene: .; J gene: TRBJ1-1; V gene: TRBV30; clone size: .; CDR3 protein: CAWSVRVRSEAFF; CDR3 DNA: TGTGCCTGGAGTGTACGGGTCAGGAGTGAAGCTTTCTTT
D gene: .; J gene: TRBJ2-4; V gene: TRBV6-6; clone size: .; CDR3 protein: CASSLEQLAKNIQYF; CDR3 DNA: TGTGCCAGCTCCCTCGAACAGCTAGCCAAAAACATTCAGTACTTC
D gene: .; J gene: TRBJ2-7; V gene: TRBV4-2; clone size: .; CDR3 protein: CASSQGRSSYEQYF; CDR3 DNA: TGTGCCAGCAGCCAAGGGAGGAGTTCCTACGAGCAGTACTTC
D gene: .; J gene: TRBJ2-3; V gene: TRBV2; clone size: .; CDR3 protein: CALKERTSTDTQYF; CDR3 DNA: TGTGCTCTTAAGGAACGAACTAGCACAGATACGCAGTATTTT
D gene: TRBD2; J gene: TRBJ2-1; V gene: TRBV19; clone size: .; CDR3 protein: CASTGTSINEQFF; CDR3 DNA: TGTGCCAGCACCGGGACTAGCATCAATGAGCAGTTCTTC
D gene: .; J gene: TRBJ1-2; V gene: TRBV10-2; clone size: .; CDR3 protein: CASRAAEGGYTF; CDR3 DNA: TGCGCCAGCAGGGCAGCTGAGGGTGGCTACACCTTC
D gene: .; J gene: TRBJ1-4; V gene: TRBV19; clone size: .; CDR3 protein: CASKRGGEEKLFF; CDR3 DNA: TGTGCCAGTAAGCGGGGGGGAGAGGAAAAACTGTTTTTT
D gene: TRBD1; J gene: TRBJ2-7; V gene: TRBV5-1; clone size: .; CDR3 protein: CASSYPGQGSGEQYF; CDR3 DNA: TGCGCCAGCAGCTACCCGGGACAGGGGTCGGGCGAGCAGTACTTC
D gene: TRBD2; J gene: TRBJ2-1; V gene: TRBV7-2; clone size: .; CDR3 protein: CASSSGGTSGISEQFF; CDR3 DNA: TGTGCCAGCAGCTCAGGTGGGACTAGCGGGATCAGTGAGCAGTTCTTC
D gene: .; J gene: TRBJ1-1; V gene: TRBV7-6; clone size: .; CDR3 protein: CASSPQGWGTEAFF; CDR3 DNA: TGTGCCAGCAGCCCTCAGGGGTGGGGCACTGAAGCTTTCTTT
D gene: TRBD1; J gene: TRBJ2-3; V gene: TRBV7-8; clone size: .; CDR3 protein: CASSSGGIGDTQYF; CDR3 DNA: TGTGCCAGCAGCTCAGGGGGCATCGGAGATACGCAGTATTTT
D gene: .; J gene: TRBJ2-3; V gene: TRBV18; clone size: .; CDR3 protein: CASSPRRSTDTQYF; CDR3 DNA: TGTGCCAGCTCACCCCGACGGAGCACAGATACGCAGTATTTT
D gene: .; J gene: TRBJ1-2; V gene: TRBV29-1; clone size: .; CDR3 protein: CSVGTSHGYTF; CDR3 DNA: TGCAGCGTAGGGACCTCTCATGGCTACACCTTC
D gene: .; J gene: TRBJ1-4; V gene: TRBV9; clone size: .; CDR3 protein: CASSSGPQTNEKLFF; CDR3 DNA: TGTGCCAGCAGCTCCGGGCCACAAACTAATGAAAAACTGTTTTTT
D gene: .; J gene: TRBJ1-4; V gene: TRBV7-9; clone size: .; CDR3 protein: CASSLAPASTNEKLFF; CDR3 DNA: TGTGCCAGCAGCTTAGCCCCGGCTTCAACTAATGAAAAACTGTTTTTT
D gene: TRBD1; J gene: TRBJ1-2; V gene: TRBV9; clone size: .; CDR3 protein: CASSAASRGVNYGYTF; CDR3 DNA: TGTGCCAGCAGCGCCGCCTCCAGGGGGGTCAACTATGGCTACACCTTC
D gene: .; J gene: TRBJ1-4; V gene: TRBV2; clone size: .; CDR3 protein: CASSGREREKLFF; CDR3 DNA: TGTGCCAGCAGCGGGAGGGAGCGGGAAAAACTGTTTTTT
D gene: TRBD1; J gene: TRBJ1-5; V gene: TRBV5-4; clone size: once; CDR3 protein: CASSSGQGRNQPQHF; CDR3 DNA: TGTGCCAGCAGCTCCGGACAGGGAAGGAATCAGCCCCAGCATTTT
D gene: .; J gene: TRBJ1-5; V gene: TRBV21-1; clone size: .; CDR3 protein: CASTPGQGYNQPQHF; CDR3 DNA: TGTGCCAGCACCCCGGGACAGGGTTACAATCAGCCCCAGCATTTT
D gene: TRBD1; J gene: TRBJ1-2; V gene: TRBV14; clone size: .; CDR3 protein: CASSQGTGLYGYTF; CDR3 DNA: TGTGCCAGCAGCCAAGGGACAGGGCTATATGGCTACACCTTC
D gene: .; J gene: TRBJ1-5; V gene: TRBV5-5; clone size: .; CDR3 protein: CASSLRQDPFSNQPQHF; CDR3 DNA: TGTGCCAGCAGCTTGCGACAGGATCCCTTTAGCAATCAGCCCCAGCATTTT
D gene: TRBD2; J gene: TRBJ2-7; V gene: TRBV5-1; clone size: once; CDR3 protein: CASSLEGGSSYEQYF; CDR3 DNA: TGCGCCAGCAGCTTGGAGGGCGGGAGCTCCTACGAGCAGTACTTC
D gene: TRBD2; J gene: TRBJ2-2; V gene: TRBV5-6; clone size: .; CDR3 protein: CASSLGTSGRAGELFF; CDR3 DNA: TGTGCCAGCAGCTTGGGGACTAGCGGGAGGGCCGGGGAGCTGTTTTTT
D gene: .; J gene: TRBJ1-2; V gene: TRBV25-1; clone size: .; CDR3 protein: CASSEGPVFPYGYTF; CDR3 DNA: TGTGCCAGCAGTGAAGGTCCAGTCTTTCCCTATGGCTACACCTTC
D gene: TRBD1; J gene: TRBJ1-5; V gene: TRBV13; clone size: .; CDR3 protein: CASSSTGTGGDQPQHF; CDR3 DNA: TGTGCCAGCAGCTCAACCGGGACAGGGGGCGATCAGCCCCAGCATTTT
D gene: TRBD2; J gene: TRBJ2-1; V gene: TRBV6-5; clone size: .; CDR3 protein: CASSYPGTSGSSEQFF; CDR3 DNA: TGTGCCAGCAGTTACCCCGGGACTAGCGGGAGTAGTGAGCAGTTCTTC
D gene: .; J gene: TRBJ2-7; V gene: TRBV27; clone size: .; CDR3 protein: CASSPGWGARAYEQYF; CDR3 DNA: TGTGCCAGCAGCCCGGGTTGGGGCGCAAGGGCCTACGAGCAGTACTTC